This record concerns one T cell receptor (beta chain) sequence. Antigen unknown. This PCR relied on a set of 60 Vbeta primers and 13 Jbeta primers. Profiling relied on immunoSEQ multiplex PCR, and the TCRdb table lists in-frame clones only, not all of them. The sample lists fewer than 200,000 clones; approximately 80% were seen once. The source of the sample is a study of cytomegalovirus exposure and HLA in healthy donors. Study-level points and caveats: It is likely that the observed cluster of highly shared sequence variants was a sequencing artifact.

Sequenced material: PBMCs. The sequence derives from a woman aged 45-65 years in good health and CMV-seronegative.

The CDR3 loop is CASRLRQGEADTQYF. The CDR3 DNA reads as TGTGCCAGCAGGTTGAGACAGGGGGAAGCAGATACGCAGTATTTT. The chain couples TRBV2 to TRBJ2-3; 9 bases agree with TRBD1. Germline CDR1 is SNHLY and CDR2 is FYNNEI. V lost 6 bases and J lost 4; bases outside the gene matches: 8. The CDR3 is 15 residues long. The whole variable domain, remainder taken from reference TRBV2 and TRBJ2-3, is EPEVTQTPSHQVTQMGQEVILRCVPISNHLYFYWYRQILGQKVEFLVSFYNNEISEKSEIFDDQFSVERPDGSNFTLKIRSTKLEDSAMYFCASRLRQGEADTQYFGPGTRLTVL.